This T cell receptor (beta chain) was obtained from a study of HIV-infected patients and healthy controls (dated 2014 in TCRdb). Turning to the overall study: CD4 counts rose modestly but significantly in about 90% of the 16 patients after three months of therapy, yet stayed below normal ranges. Viral load became undetectable in about 70% of the 16 patients by the second bleed and in all patients after a further year of therapy. No consistent shift in CD8 counts was seen during early therapy, whereas a slight rise was seen in the CD4:CD8 ratio. The question the study tested was whether immune perturbation and reconstitution could be captured by deep TCR repertoire sequencing of small blood samples from HIV patients. Patients exhibited no overall T-cell lymphocytopenia, and total CDR3 counts per chain were not significantly different from those of controls. The study at large found these results: MAIT cell alpha-chain CDR3s were present at high frequency in healthy controls but severely depleted in HIV+ repertoires. During therapy, HIV-associated CDR3s significantly decreased in frequency, while CMV-associated CDR3s did not change significantly, though most became more frequent. Alpha-beta chain pairing was not determined in the samples. The apparent post-therapy recovery of the Gini index in HIV-infected patients was not reproduced in size-matched repertoire data. The dynamics of distinct T-cell subpopulations could not be separated, and sequencing depth was restricted, because whole blood was used. Differing numbers of distinct sequences in patients and controls hindered comparison, and size-matching assigned excessive weight to rare events in the HIV-infected data. Slight age and sex profile differences between the study cohorts did not explain the observed diversity differences. Healthy control repertoires showed roughly threefold more distinct CDR3s and higher Shannon diversity than untreated HIV+ repertoires. The study did not determine donor HLA types. Only sixteen HIV-infected individuals were processed, which the authors considered a major limit on how widely the findings apply. HIV-infected repertoires showed significantly elevated mean Gini indices relative to controls, which possibly reflects oligoclonality. Both the Jaccard index and the count of highly shared sequences showed that healthy controls shared more CDR3s between individuals than HIV+ patients did. Compared with controls, HIV-infected patients showed significantly different mean usage of eight alpha and eight beta V genes.

Around 510 ng RNA was reverse transcribed with SuperScript III using primers against the alpha and beta constant regions. Separate alpha and beta chain libraries were generated by chain-specific third strand synthesis with multiplexing indices. To avoid primer bias, the protocol used one single primer pair to amplify every rearrangement within a chain, and the protocol also attached molecular barcodes to each cDNA molecule. The SP2 sequencing primer site and a random hexamer were carried on a 5' RACE adapter, to which purified cDNA was joined by T4 RNA Ligase 1. With slow temperature ramps used to favor optimal annealing, second strand synthesis was primed from the SP2 site with Phusion polymerase. The 12-nucleotide barcode on each molecule comprised two random hexamer sequences, both introduced before amplification and concatenated. A brief initial PCR introduced P5 and P7 adapter elements together with a second index, and a roughly 25-cycle amplification PCR using P5s and P7 primers was subsequently performed. Libraries received 27 PCR cycles in total, were quantified on a Qubit, sized on a Bioanalyzer, and diluted to roughly 4 nM. Sequencing of the normalized libraries was done on an Illumina MiSeq using 2 x 250 paired-end kits. Reverse transcription reactions were cleaned up on MinElute columns and eluted into about 9.3 ul Tris-Cl. Adapter ligations ran for 20 to 25 hours at 16 degrees C and were afterwards cleaned with AMPure XP beads at a 1:1 ratio. As for the authors' bioinformatics: Demultiplexed FASTQ files were processed with a modified Decombinator that output V, J, insert and barcode information. Sequences that shared a barcode but differed from the dominant sequence were discarded as errors, and original cDNA molecules were estimated by counting barcodes clustered at Levenshtein distance 3. For downstream analyses, the R packages ineq, vegan, igraph and RCytoscape were used, along with IMGT nomenclature and CDR3 definitions. The authors computed V gene usage over distinct sequences and counted each TCR a single time to avoid skew from clonal expansion. Within a donor, similarity networks joined unique CDR3 amino acid sequences in every case where two of them were separated by a single Levenshtein edit. Published HIV-specific CDR3s (around 85 alpha, 600 to 900 beta) and CMV-specific CDR3s (more than twelve alpha, more than 250 beta) were assembled and queried against the repertoires. Random subsampling to size-matched repertoires demonstrated that the decreased diversity in patients did not result from their lower sequence numbers. Using fastp at Q25 and MiXCR, TCRdb reprocessed the public reads and kept productive beta chains. Under each unique CDR3 protein, matching rows form one entry showing the most common genes and DNA. The V and J calls here are based on TCRdb, not the publication. This sample lists approximately 5,700 distinct CDR3 sequences; 20% to 25% were detected once. In total, the top ten clones hold 24% of the sample.

By how much of the sample it makes up, this clonotype is medium-sized (0.01 to 0.1%). The antigen it binds to is not known. Per-base qualities were not stored, and no clone one base away is much larger. Whole blood was used without cell fractionation, so the repertoire reflected all unsorted peripheral T cells. A roughly 2.4 ml sample of peripheral blood was drawn into Tempus tubes for RNA extraction. The first sixteen eligible patients were processed from the enrolled HIV-infected adults, who had not yet received antiretroviral therapy and were about to begin treatment. Patients were deemed ineligible for enrollment if they had febrile or AIDS-related illness, tumors, hepatitis B or C coinfection, immunomodulatory therapy, recent vaccination or treatment interruptions. The TURBO-DNase kit was used to remove leftover genomic DNA, and GLOBINclear was used to deplete globin mRNA. Pretreatment blood was drawn from HIV-infected patients immediately prior to the initiation of antiretroviral therapy.

The germline V gene provides CDR1 MNHEY and CDR2 SVGAGI. The CDR3 numbers 15 residues from cysteine through phenylalanine. Left in the record is the CDR3 DNA by itself, 45 bases read in frame from the first base. Germline trimming amounts to 5 bases on V and 8 bases on J, with 12 as the count of junction bases outside the gene matches. Rearrangement joined TRBV6-5 to TRBJ1-2; a stretch of 9 junction bases matches TRBD1. This TCR derives from an adult with HIV infection. The input for sequencing was blood, taken before antiretroviral therapy. In nucleotides, the sequence is TGTGCCAGCAGTCAATCATTACAGGGGGCGCGAGGCTACACCTTC. Translated, this is CASSQSLQGARGYTF.